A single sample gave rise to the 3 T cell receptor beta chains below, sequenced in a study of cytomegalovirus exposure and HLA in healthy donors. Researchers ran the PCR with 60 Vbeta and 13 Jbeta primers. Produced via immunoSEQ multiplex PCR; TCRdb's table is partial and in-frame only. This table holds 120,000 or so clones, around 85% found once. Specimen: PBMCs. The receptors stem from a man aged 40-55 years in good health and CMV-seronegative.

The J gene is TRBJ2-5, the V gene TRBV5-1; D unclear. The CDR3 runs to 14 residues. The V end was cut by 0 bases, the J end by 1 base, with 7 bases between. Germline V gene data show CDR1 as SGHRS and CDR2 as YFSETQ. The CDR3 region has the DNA TGCGCCAGCAGCTTGGGGTCTACCCAAGAGACCCAGTACTTC. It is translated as CASSLGSTQETQYF.

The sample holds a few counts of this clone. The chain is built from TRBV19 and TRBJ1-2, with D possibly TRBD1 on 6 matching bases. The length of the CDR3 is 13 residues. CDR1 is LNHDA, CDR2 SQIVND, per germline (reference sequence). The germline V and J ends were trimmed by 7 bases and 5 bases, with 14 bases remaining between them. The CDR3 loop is CASTPDRRYGYTF. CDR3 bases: TGTGCCAGTACCCCGGACAGAAGATATGGCTACACCTTC. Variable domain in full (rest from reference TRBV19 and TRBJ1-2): DGGITQSPKYLFRKEGQNVTLSCEQNLNHDAMYWYRQDPGQGLRLIYYSQIVNDFQKGDIAEGYSVSREKKESFPLTVTSAQKNPTAFYLCASTPDRRYGYTFGSGTRLTVV.

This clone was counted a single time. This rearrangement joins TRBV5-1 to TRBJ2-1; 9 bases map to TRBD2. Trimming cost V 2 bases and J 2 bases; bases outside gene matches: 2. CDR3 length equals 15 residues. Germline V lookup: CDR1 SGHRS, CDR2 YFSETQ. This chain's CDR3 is CASSFGTSPYNEQFF. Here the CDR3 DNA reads TGCGCCAGCAGCTTTGGGACTAGCCCCTACAATGAGCAGTTCTTC.